Listed below are T cell receptor beta chains from one sample, sequenced in a study of control samples from healthy donors and cancer patients. Profiled with immunoSEQ multiplex PCR; TCRdb holds only in-frame clones, not every one. The sample lists about 120,000 clones, approximately 89% occurring once. The specimen was blood. These receptors originate from a woman between 18 and 29 years old in good health. The CDR3 runs from the conserved cysteine through the conserved F or W.

TRBJ2-1 TRBV4-2 CASSPYTGTEQFF
TRBJ2-5 TRBV6-2/TRBV6-3 CASSRGTGQETQYF
TRBJ2-7 TRBV2 CASSEQRATYEQYF
TRBJ2-5 TRBV29-1 CSVDSGTNQETQYF
TRBJ1-5 TRBV28 CASSSWDRLWPQHF
TRBJ1-1 TRBV28 CASSSDPRGLNTEAFF
TRBJ2-6 TRBV19 CASSAPAYRGPGFPGANVLTF
TRBJ1-3 TRBV30 CAWSAGRNTIYF
TRBJ1-1 TRBV19 CASSPQGQLSNTEAFF
TRBJ1-5 TRBV3-1/TRBV3-2 CASSQGTGFGQPQHF
TRBJ1-6 TRBV30 CAGQGARASPLHF
TRBJ2-7 TRBV12-3/TRBV12-4 CASSFLAYEQYF
TRBJ2-7 TRBV20-1 CSASSRVQYF
TRBJ2-6 TRBV28 CASSFRLSGANVLTF
TRBJ1-2 TRBV28 CASSAPGGDYGYTF
TRBJ2-7 TRBV5-1 CASSPSGSGMWEQYF
TRBJ2-7 TRBV7-9 CASSSDFTYEQYF
TRBJ1-1 TRBV28 CASSPGGRDTEAFF
TRBJ2-7 TRBV7-2 CASSPATRGPYEQYF
TRBJ2-1 TRBV20-1 CSQRGDEQFF
TRBJ2-3 TRBV23-1 CASSLPTGSVSDTQYF
TRBJ1-1 TRBV6-5 CASSYRGANTEAFF
TRBJ2-3 TRBV14 CASSQGPLAEEEDTQYF
TRBJ1-2 TRBV6-5 CASSRAPRGDYGYTF
TRBJ1-4 TRBV18 CASSPRGGHNEKLFF
TRBJ2-5 TRBV7-2 CASSPNSGGKETQYF
TRBJ2-5 TRBV29-1 CSVDKDKTQYF
TRBJ2-7 TRBV14 CASSQGWGNSYEQYF
TRBJ1-4 TRBV28 CASSLIDVEKLFF
TRBJ2-3 TRBV30 CAWSAGLAGAFLGDTQYF
TRBJ1-2 TRBV6-2/TRBV6-3 CASSQRTGTLNYDYTF
TRBJ1-6 TRBV4-3 CASSQEPGDNSPLHF
TRBJ2-2 TRBV5-4 CASRPRDVGGELFF
TRBJ2-2 TRBV4-3 CASSQDGRYTGELFF
TRBJ2-1 TRBV24-1 CATGTSVYNEQFF
TRBJ2-5 TRBV6-5 CASTRTSGGKETQYF
TRBJ1-5 TRBV6-1 CASSEGVNQPQHF
TRBJ2-1 TRBV7-6 CASSLDGTGAISYNEQFF
TRBJ2-4 TRBV28 CASSFLQGSREDIQYF
TRBJ2-3 TRBV7-6 CASSGTGGAVDTQYF
TRBJ2-3 TRBV27 CASSWRWGREGLVVTDTQYF
TRBJ2-7 TRBV7-1 CASSSSGGKSLAGGRIWSSYEQYF
TRBJ2-1 TRBV7-9 CASSPRRLAGGYNEQFF
TRBJ1-1 TRBV9 CASSVATGEAFF
TRBJ2-1 TRBV21-1 CASSKKATGPTHRHRGTRIHEQFF
TRBJ2-1 TRBV7-9 CASSLGRTTGDNEQFF
TRBJ2-1 TRBV15 CATRAGGPNNEQFF
TRBJ2-3 TRBV27 CASSLKGLAASYTQYF
TRBJ1-1 TRBV29-1 CSVEDRTGGRNTEAFF
TRBJ1-1 TRBV7-9 CASSLGLNDLGDGAFF
TRBJ2-7 TRBV5-5 CASSLDEGRGSYEQYF
TRBJ2-7 TRBV4-1 CASSPTSGAYEQYF
TRBJ2-1 TRBV24-1 CATSAVSGTGGSEQFF
TRBJ1-1 TRBV7-2 CASSLRGRTEAFF